These 2 T cell receptor beta chains came from one sample sequenced in a study of blood T cell repertoires in COVID-19. Profiled with immunoSEQ multiplex PCR; TCRdb holds only in-frame clones, not every one. The data hold 85,000 to 120,000 clones, with approximately 80% observed a single time. Specimen: peripheral blood. These receptors were taken from a man aged 60 to 75 with active or convalescent COVID-19.

This clone was detected ten times or more. The CDR3 coding sequence is TGCAGCGTTGGTATACCTCCCGGAGCTTTCTTT. This sequence encodes CSVGIPPGAFF. The chain links TRBV29-1 to TRBJ1-1, with D uncertain. The CDR3 is 11 amino acids. V lost 4 bases to trimming and J lost 10 bases, with 13 bases between them. Germline CDR1 reads SQVTM; CDR2 reads ANQGSEA.

The V call is TRBV3-1 (or the pseudogene TRBV3-2), the J call TRBJ2-5; D is unresolved. This CDR3 contains 15 residues. Germline V lookup: CDR1 LGHDT, CDR2 YNNKEL (reference sequence). The V end lost 1 base, the J end lost 5 bases, and 14 bases lay between the germline ends. CDR3 DNA sequence: TGTGCCAGCAGCCAAGGAAGCCGCCTTTTGGAGACCCAGTACTTC. Encoded protein: CASSQGSRLLETQYF.